A selection of T cell receptor beta chains follows, all from one sample in a study of prognosis after radiotherapy for stage I lung cancer. TCRdb called the multiplex PCR reads again in MiXCR, with one record for every CDR3 protein. The profile covers some 30,000 distinct CDR3 sequences, with about half appearing a single time and about 15% taken by the ten largest. The specimen was PBMCs, collected before or after stereotactic body radiation therapy (not recorded which). All receptors come from a donor aged 50 or older with non-small cell lung cancer. CDR3s include the opening cysteine and the closing phenylalanine or tryptophan. A D gene is named only where the DNA matches it firmly. Clone size is given for some rows only: seen once, a few or many times, or a class if the clone is expanded.

V gene	clone size	J gene	D gene	CDR3 DNA	CDR3 protein
TRBV5-1	NA	TRBJ2-1	TRBD2	TGCGCCAGCAGCCCCATCGCGGGAGGAAGTAATGAGAAGTTCTTC	CASSPIAGGSNEKFF
TRBV6-5	NA	TRBJ1-3	NA	TGTGCCAGCCGTTCAGGGTGGCGAAACACCATATATTTT	CASRSGWRNTIYF
TRBV5-1	many	TRBJ2-1	TRBD1	TGCGCCACTCGCGGGGGGACAGGGGGCATGTATGAGCAGTTCTTC	CATRGGTGGMYEQFF
TRBV7-2	many	TRBJ1-1	NA	TGTGCCAGCAGCACCACATGGACTGAAGCTTTCTTT	CASSTTWTEAFF
TRBV9	NA	TRBJ2-1	NA	TGTGCCAGCAGCGCCGGGGCTAGCTGGACCTACAATGATCATTTCTTC	CASSAGASWTYNDHFF
TRBV24-1	medium-sized	TRBJ2-7	NA	TGTGCCACCAGTGACGGGGGTAGGGGATCCTACGAGCAGTACTTC	CATSDGGRGSYEQYF
TRBV25-1	NA	TRBJ1-2	NA	TGTGCCAGCAGTGAATATTCAGGGGACTATGGCTACACCTTC	CASSEYSGDYGYTF
TRBV13	many	TRBJ1-1	NA	TGTGCCAGCAGCTTAGGGGGTCAAGTGAACACTGAAGCTTTCTTT	CASSLGGQVNTEAFF
TRBV6-1	few	TRBJ2-7	TRBD2	TGTGCCAGCAGCCGAGGACTAGCCTACTCCGGGTGGGCGTACTTC	CASSRGLAYSGWAYF
TRBV5-4	once	TRBJ2-7	TRBD1	TGTGCCAGCAGCTTGGTTGCAGGGGGCATGTACGAGCAGTACTTC	CASSLVAGGMYEQYF
TRBV24-1	NA	TRBJ2-2	NA	TGTGCCACCAGTGATACAGCCGGGTCCAGGGGAACAACCGGGGAGCTGTTTTTT	CATSDTAGSRGTTGELFF